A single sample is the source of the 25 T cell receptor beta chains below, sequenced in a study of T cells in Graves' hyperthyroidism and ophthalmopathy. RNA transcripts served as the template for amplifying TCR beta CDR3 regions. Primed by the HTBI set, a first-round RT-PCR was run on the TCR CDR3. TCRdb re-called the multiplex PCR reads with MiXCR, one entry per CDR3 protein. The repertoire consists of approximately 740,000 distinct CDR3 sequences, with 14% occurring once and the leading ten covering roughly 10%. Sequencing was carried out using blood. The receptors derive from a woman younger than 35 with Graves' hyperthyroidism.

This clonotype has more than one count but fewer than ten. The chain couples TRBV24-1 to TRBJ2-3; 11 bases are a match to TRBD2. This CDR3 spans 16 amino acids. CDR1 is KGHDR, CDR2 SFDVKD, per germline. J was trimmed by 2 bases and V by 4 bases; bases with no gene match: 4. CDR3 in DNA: TGTGCCACCAGTGACCAGACTAGCGGGAACACAGATACGCAGTATTTT. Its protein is CATSDQTSGNTDTQYF.

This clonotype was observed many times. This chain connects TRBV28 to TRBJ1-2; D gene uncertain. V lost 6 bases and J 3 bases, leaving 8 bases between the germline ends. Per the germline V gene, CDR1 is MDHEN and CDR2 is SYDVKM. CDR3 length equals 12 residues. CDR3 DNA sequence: TGTGCCAGCAGCACTATCGACTATGGCTACACCTTC. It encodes CASSTIDYGYTF.

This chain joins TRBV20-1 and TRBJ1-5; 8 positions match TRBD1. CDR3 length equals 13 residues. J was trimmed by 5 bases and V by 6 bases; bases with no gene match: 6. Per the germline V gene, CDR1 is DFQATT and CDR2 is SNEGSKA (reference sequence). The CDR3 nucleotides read TGCAGTGCCGTGACGACAGGGGATCAGCCCCAGCATTTT. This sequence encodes CSAVTTGDQPQHF.

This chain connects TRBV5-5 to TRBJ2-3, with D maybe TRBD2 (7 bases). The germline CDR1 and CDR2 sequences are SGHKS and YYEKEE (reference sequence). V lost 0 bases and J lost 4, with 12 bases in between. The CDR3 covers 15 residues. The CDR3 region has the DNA TGTGCCAGCAGCTTGGGGGGGCTAGCGGCAGATACGCAGTATTTT. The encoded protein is CASSLGGLAADTQYF.

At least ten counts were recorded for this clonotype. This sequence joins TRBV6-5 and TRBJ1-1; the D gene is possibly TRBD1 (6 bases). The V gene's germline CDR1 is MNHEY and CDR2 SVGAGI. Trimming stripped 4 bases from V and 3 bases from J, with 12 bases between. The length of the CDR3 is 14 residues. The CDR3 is CASSLITGYTEAFF. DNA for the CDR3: TGTGCCAGCAGTTTGATAACAGGGTACACTGAAGCTTTCTTT.

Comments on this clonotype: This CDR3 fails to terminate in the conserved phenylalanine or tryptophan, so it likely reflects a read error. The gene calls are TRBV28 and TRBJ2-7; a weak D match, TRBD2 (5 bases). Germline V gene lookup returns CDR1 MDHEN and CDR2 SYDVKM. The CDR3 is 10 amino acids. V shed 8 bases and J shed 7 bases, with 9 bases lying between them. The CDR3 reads CASLGLEQYL. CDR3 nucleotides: TGTGCCAGCCTCGGACTGGAGCAGTACCTC.

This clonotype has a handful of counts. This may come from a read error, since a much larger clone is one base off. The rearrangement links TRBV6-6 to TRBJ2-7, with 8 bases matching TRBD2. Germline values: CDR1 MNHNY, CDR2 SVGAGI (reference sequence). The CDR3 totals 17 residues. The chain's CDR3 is CAGSYRHSGVTSYEQYF. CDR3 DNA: TGTGCCGGCAGTTACAGACATAGCGGGGTGACCTCCTACGAGCAGTACTTC.

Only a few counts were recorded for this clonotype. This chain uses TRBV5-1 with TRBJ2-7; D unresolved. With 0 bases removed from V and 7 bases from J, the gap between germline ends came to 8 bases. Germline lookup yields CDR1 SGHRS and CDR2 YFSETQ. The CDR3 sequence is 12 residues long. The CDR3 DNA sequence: TGCGCCAGCAGCTTGGTGGCCAGGGAGCAGTACTTC. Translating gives CASSLVAREQYF.

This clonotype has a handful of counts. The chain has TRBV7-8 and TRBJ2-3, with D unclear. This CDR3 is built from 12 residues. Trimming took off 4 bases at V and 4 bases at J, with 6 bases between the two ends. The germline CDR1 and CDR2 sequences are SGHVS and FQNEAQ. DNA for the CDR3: TGTGCCAGCAGCTGGTCGTCAGATACGCAGTATTTT. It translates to CASSWSSDTQYF.

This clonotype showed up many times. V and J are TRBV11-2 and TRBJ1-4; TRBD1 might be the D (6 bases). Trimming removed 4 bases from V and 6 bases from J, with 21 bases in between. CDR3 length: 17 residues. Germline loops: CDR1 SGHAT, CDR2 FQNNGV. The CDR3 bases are TGTGCCAGCAGCTCCTTGTTGGACAGTTGGGGCGATGAAAAACTGTTTTTT. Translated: CASSSLLDSWGDEKLFF.

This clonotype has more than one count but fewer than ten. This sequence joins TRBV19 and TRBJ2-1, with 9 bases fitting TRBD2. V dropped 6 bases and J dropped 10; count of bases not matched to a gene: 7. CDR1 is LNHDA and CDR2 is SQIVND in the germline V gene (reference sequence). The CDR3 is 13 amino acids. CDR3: CASRVAGVHEQFF. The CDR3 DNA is TGTGCCAGTAGGGTAGCGGGAGTTCACGAGCAGTTCTTC.

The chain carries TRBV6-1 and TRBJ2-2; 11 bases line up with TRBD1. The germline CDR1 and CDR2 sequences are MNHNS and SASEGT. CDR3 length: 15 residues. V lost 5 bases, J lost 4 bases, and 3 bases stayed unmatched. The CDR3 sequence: CASSRDRGFTGELFF. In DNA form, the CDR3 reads TGTGCCAGCAGTCGGGACAGGGGGTTCACCGGGGAGCTGTTTTTT.

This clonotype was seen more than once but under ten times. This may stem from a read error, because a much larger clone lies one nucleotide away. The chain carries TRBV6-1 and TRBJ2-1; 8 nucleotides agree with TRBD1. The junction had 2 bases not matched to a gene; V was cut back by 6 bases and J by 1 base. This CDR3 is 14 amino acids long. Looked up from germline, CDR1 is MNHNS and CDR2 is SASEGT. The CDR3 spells CASRRTGSYNEQFF. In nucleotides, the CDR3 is TGTGCCAGCAGACGGACAGGGTCCTACAATGAGCAGTTCTTC.

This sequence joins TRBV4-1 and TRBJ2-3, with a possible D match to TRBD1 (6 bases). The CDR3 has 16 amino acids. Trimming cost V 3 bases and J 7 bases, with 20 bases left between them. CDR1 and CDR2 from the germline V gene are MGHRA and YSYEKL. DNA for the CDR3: TGCGCCAGCAGCCACATTCGGACAGAAAATAGGTATACGCAGTATTTT. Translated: CASSHIRTENRYTQYF.

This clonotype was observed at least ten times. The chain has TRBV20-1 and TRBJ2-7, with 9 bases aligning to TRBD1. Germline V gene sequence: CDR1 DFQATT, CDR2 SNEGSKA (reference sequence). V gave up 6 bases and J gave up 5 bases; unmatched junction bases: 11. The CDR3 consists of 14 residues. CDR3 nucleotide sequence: TGCAGTGCCAACTCTGTACAGGGGGCGAACGAGCAGTACTTC. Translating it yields CSANSVQGANEQYF.

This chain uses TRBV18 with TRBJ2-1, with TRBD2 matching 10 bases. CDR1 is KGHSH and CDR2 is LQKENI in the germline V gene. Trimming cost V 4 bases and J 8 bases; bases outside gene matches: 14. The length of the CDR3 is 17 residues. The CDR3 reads CASSRSSGRASFDEQFF. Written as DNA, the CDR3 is TGTGCCAGCTCACGGTCCAGCGGGAGGGCCTCTTTCGATGAGCAGTTCTTC.

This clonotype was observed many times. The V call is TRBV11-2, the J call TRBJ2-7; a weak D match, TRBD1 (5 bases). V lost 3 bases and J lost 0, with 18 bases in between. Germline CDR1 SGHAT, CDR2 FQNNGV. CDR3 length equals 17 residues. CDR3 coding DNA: TGTGCCAGCAGCTTCCCAGGGAATTCCTGGAACTCCTACGAGCAGTACTTC. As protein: CASSFPGNSWNSYEQYF.

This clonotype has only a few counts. As DNA, the CDR3 is TGTGCCAGCAGCCAAGTACTAGCGGGAGTCTACGAGCAGTACTTC. Translation gives CASSQVLAGVYEQYF. The rearrangement uses TRBV14 and TRBJ2-7, with TRBD2 matching 11 bases. Germline CDR1 is SGHDN and CDR2 is FVKESK. This CDR3 spans 15 amino acids. Germline trimming cut 1 base from V and 3 bases from J; bases unmatched to any gene: 2.

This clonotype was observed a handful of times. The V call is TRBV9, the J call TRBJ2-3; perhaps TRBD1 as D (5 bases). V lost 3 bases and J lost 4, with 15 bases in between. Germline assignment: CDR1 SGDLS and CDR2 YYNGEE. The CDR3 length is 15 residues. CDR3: CASSEAPGYADTQYF. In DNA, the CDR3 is TGTGCCAGCAGCGAGGCCCCAGGGTACGCAGATACGCAGTATTTT. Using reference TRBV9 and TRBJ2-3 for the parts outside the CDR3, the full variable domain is DSGVTQTPKHLITATGQRVTLRCSPRSGDLSVYWYQQSLDQGLQFLIQYYNGEERAKGNILERFSAQQFPDLHSELNLSSLELGDSALYFCASSEAPGYADTQYFGPGTRLTVL.

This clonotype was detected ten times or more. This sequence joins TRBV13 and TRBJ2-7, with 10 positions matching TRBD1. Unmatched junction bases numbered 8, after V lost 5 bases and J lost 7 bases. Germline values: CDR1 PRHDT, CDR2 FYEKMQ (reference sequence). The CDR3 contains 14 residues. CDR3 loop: CASSQRQGAREQYF. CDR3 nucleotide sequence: TGTGCCAGCAGCCAAAGACAGGGGGCGCGGGAGCAGTACTTC.

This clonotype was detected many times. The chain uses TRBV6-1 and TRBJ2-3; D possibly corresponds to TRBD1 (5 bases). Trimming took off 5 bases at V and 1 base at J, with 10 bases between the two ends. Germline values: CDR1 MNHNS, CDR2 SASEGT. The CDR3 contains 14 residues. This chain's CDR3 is CASSFQTGTDTQYF. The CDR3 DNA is TGTGCCAGCAGTTTTCAGACAGGCACAGATACGCAGTATTTT.

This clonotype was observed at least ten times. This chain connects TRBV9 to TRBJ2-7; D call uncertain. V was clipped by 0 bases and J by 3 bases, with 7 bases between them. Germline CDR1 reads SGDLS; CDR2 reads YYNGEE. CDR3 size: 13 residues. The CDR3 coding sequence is TGTGCCAGCAGCGTAGGTCTAGACTACGAGCAGTACTTC. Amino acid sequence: CASSVGLDYEQYF.

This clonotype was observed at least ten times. In DNA form, the CDR3 reads TGTGCCAGCAGTGAACAAGGGGGTTCGTACGAGCAGTACTTC. Translating it yields CASSEQGGSYEQYF. The rearrangement uses TRBV25-1 and TRBJ2-7; D might be TRBD1 (6 bases). The CDR3 contains 14 residues. Germline CDR1 MGHDK, CDR2 SYGVNS. V gave up 2 bases and J gave up 4 bases, with 12 bases separating them.

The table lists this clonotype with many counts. This CDR3 is CARSRTGDYTDTQYF. CDR3 bases: TGTGCCAGATCACGGACAGGGGACTACACAGATACGCAGTATTTT. The V gene is TRBV2, the J gene TRBJ2-3, with 9 nucleotides matching TRBD1. Germline loops: CDR1 SNHLY, CDR2 FYNNEI. Trimming took 9 bases from V and 2 from J; bases not matched to a gene: 9. The CDR3 is 15 amino acids. Supplemented by reference TRBV2 and TRBJ2-3, the full variable domain reads EPEVTQTPSHQVTQMGQEVILRCVPISNHLYFYWYRQILGQKVEFLVSFYNNEISEKSEIFDDQFSVERPDGSNFTLKIRSTKLEDSAMYFCARSRTGDYTDTQYFGPGTRLTVL.

The CDR3, as DNA: TGTGCCAGCCGATATACGAACACCGGGGAGCTGTTTTTT. Its protein is CASRYTNTGELFF. The chain employs TRBV12-3 or TRBV12-4 and TRBJ2-2; D remains unclear. Trimming took 8 bases from V and 0 from J, leaving 7 bases between them. The CDR3 is made up of 13 amino acids.